The 4 T cell receptor beta chains given below trace back to one sample, sequenced in a study of cytomegalovirus exposure and HLA in healthy donors. In the PCR, 60 Vbeta and 13 Jbeta primers were used. The protocol was immunoSEQ multiplex PCR, while the TCRdb copy is restricted to in-frame clones and leaves out a portion. The sample's table shows about 33,000 clones. Sequencing was done on a sample of PBMCs. These receptors were taken from a man aged 40-49 years in good health and CMV-seronegative.

The chain uses TRBV9 and TRBJ2-1, with D unresolved. The CDR3 covers 13 residues. Germline V gene data show CDR1 as SGDLS and CDR2 as YYNGEE. V lost 1 base to trimming and J lost 5 bases, with 7 bases between them. The CDR3 nucleotides are TGTGCCAGCAGCGTACTTCAGGACAATGAGCAGTTCTTC. This encodes CASSVLQDNEQFF.

This sequence joins TRBV30 and TRBJ1-3; D perhaps matches TRBD1 (6 bases). CDR1 is GTSNPN and CDR2 is SVGIG in the germline V gene (reference sequence). V lost 6 bases, J lost 0 bases, and 12 bases lay in between. The CDR3 totals 14 residues. The CDR3 DNA is TGTGCCTGCAGTAAAGGGGGCTCTGGAAACACCATATATTTT. The encoded protein is CACSKGGSGNTIYF.

The chain carries TRBV20-1 and TRBJ1-1; perhaps TRBD1 as D (5 bases). The CDR3 loop spans 11 amino acids. In germline, CDR1 is DFQATT, CDR2 SNEGSKA (reference sequence). The germline V and J ends were trimmed by 1 base and 9 bases, with 9 bases remaining between them. CDR3 loop: CSARGQFQAFF. In nucleotides, the CDR3 is TGCAGTGCTAGAGGACAGTTTCAAGCTTTCTTT.

This rearrangement joins TRBV28 to TRBJ2-5; D is unresolved. The CDR3 consists of 12 residues. Trimming stripped 4 bases from V and 6 bases from J, with 9 bases between. Germline V gene sequence: CDR1 MDHEN, CDR2 SYDVKM. The CDR3 nucleotides are TGTGCCAGCAGTTCTTCCCCCCAGACCCAGTACTTC. Translation gives CASSSSPQTQYF.